This T cell receptor (beta chain) was found in a study of T cells in Graves' hyperthyroidism and ophthalmopathy. There are 13 residues in the CDR3. V was pared by 6 bases and J by 0 bases, with 8 bases between. The germline gives CDR1 SNHLY, CDR2 FYNNEI. RNA transcripts were the template for amplifying TCR beta CDR3 regions. Using the HTBI primer set, a first-round RT-PCR was run on the TCR CDR3. A single record per CDR3 protein comes from TCRdb applying MiXCR to the multiplex PCR reads. Among around 600,000 distinct CDR3 sequences listed, about 16% were seen once. The clonotype comes from a woman aged 40 to 50 with Graves' ophthalmopathy. The chain carries TRBV2 and TRBJ1-1, with a weak D call TRBD1 (6 bases). The sample taken for sequencing was blood. The DNA for the CDR3 is TGTGCCAGCAGGGGGGCCATGAACACTGAAGCTTTCTTT. Its translation is CASRGAMNTEAFF.